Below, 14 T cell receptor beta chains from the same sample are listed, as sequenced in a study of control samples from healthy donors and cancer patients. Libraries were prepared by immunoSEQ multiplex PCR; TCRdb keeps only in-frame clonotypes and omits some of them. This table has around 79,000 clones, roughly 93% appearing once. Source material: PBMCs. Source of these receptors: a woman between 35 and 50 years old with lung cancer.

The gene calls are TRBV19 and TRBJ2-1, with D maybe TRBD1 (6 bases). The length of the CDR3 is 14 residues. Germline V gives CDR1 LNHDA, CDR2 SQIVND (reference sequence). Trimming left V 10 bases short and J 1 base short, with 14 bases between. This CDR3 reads CATSGAPSYNEQFF. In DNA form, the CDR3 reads TGTGCCACCTCAGGGGCACCTTCCTACAATGAGCAGTTCTTC. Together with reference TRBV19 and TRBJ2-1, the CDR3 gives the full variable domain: DGGITQSPKYLFRKEGQNVTLSCEQNLNHDAMYWYRQDPGQGLRLIYYSQIVNDFQKGDIAEGYSVSREKKESFPLTVTSAQKNPTAFYLCATSGAPSYNEQFFGPGTRLTVL.

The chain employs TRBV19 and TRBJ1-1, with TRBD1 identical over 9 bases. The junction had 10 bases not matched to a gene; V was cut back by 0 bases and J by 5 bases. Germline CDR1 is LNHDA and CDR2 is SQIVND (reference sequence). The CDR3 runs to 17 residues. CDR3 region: CASSIDHRGLVRTEAFF. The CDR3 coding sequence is TGTGCCAGTAGTATAGATCACAGGGGGCTAGTACGGACTGAAGCTTTCTTT.

DNA of the CDR3: TGTGCCAGCAGCCCCCTCGGGAGGACGGAAGCTTTCTTT. It yields the protein CASSPLGRTEAFF. The chain combines TRBV14 with TRBJ1-1; D not certain. CDR3 size: 13 residues. Germline V gene lookup returns CDR1 SGHDN and CDR2 FVKESK. V dropped 4 bases and J dropped 8 bases, with 14 bases sitting between them.

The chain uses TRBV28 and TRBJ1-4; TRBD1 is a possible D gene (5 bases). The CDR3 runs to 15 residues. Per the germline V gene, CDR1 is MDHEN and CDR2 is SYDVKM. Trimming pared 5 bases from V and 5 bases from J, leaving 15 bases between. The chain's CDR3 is CASSRAGTVNEKLFF. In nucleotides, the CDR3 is TGTGCCAGCAGTCGTGCAGGGACGGTAAATGAAAAACTGTTTTTT.

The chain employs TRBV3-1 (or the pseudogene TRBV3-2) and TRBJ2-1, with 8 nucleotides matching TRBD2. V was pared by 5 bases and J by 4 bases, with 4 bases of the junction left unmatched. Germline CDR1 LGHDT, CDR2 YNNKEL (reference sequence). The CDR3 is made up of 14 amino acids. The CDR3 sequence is CASSGSGAYNEQFF. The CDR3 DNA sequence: TGTGCCAGCAGCGGTAGCGGGGCGTACAATGAGCAGTTCTTC.

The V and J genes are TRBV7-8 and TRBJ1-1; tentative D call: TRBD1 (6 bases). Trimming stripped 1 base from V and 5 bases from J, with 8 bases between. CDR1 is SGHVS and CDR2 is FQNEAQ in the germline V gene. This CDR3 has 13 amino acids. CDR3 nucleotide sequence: TGTGCCAGCAGCTTAGACAGGGTTACTGAAGCTTTCTTT. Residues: CASSLDRVTEAFF.

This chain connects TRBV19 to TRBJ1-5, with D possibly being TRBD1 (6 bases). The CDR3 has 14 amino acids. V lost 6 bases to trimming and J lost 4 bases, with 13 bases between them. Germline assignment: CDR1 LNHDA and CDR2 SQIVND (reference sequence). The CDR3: CASSRTVLNQPQHF. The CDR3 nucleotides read TGTGCCAGTAGCCGGACAGTACTTAATCAGCCCCAGCATTTT.

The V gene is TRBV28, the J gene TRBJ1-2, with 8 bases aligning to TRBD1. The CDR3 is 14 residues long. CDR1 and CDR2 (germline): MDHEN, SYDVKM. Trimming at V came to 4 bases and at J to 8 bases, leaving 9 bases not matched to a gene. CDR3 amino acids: CASSSGDRISGYTF. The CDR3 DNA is TGTGCCAGCAGTTCGGGGGACAGGATCAGCGGCTACACCTTC.

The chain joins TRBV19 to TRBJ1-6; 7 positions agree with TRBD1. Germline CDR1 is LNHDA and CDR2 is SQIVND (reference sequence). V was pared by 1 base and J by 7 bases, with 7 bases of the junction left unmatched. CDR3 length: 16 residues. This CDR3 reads CASSIASRGINSPLHF. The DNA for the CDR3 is TGTGCCAGTAGTATAGCTTCCAGGGGGATAAATTCACCCCTCCACTTT.

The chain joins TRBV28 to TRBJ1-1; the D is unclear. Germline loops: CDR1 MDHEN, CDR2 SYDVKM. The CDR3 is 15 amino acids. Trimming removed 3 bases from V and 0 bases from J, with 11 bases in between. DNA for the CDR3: TGTGCCAGCAGTTTTGTGGGCAGAATGAACACTGAAGCTTTCTTT. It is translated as CASSFVGRMNTEAFF.

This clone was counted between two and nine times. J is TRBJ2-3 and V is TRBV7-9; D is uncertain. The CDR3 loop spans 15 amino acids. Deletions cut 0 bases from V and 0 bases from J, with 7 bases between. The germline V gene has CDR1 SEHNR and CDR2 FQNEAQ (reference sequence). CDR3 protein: CASSLAPTSTDTQYF. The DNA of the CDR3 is TGTGCCAGCAGCTTAGCGCCGACGAGCACAGATACGCAGTATTTT.

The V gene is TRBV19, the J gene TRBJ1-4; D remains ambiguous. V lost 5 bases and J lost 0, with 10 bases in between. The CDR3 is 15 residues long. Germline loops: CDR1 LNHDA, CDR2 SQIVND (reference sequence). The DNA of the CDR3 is TGTGCCAGTAGTGACCGACATGCAACTAATGAAAAACTGTTTTTT. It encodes CASSDRHATNEKLFF.

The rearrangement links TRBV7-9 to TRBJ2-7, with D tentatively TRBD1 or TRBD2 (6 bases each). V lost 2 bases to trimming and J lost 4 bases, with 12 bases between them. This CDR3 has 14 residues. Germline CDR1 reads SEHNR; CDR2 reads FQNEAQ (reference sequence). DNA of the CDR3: TGTGCCAGCAGCTTAAAGGGGGGCGGATACGAGCAGTACTTC. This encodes CASSLKGGGYEQYF.

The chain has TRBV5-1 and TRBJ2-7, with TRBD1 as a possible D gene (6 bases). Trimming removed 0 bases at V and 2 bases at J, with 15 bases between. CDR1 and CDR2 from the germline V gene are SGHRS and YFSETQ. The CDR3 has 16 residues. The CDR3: CASSLASSGAAYEQYF. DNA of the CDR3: TGCGCCAGCAGCTTGGCGAGTTCAGGGGCGGCCTACGAGCAGTACTTC.